The rows below give T cell receptor beta chains drawn from one sample of a study of graft-versus-host responses after intestinal transplantation. This table comes from immunoSEQ multiplex PCR, and its TCRdb copy is limited to in-frame clones, with some not included. There are around 20,000 clones in the sample; 40% to 55% occur only once, and nearly 0.9% lies in the top ten. This specimen was alloreactive CD4+ T cells from a mixed lymphocyte reaction culture, taken before intestinal transplant. The source of these receptors is a human patient who received an intestinal transplant. Both conserved end residues are part of each CDR3. The D gene is left open where the match is weak. Only part of the rows carry a size: once, few, many, or a class if the clone is expanded.

TRBV5-6,.,.,TRBJ2-5,CASSLSGSQETQYF,TGTGCCAGCAGCTTGTCGGGATCGCAAGAGACCCAGTACTTC
TRBV5-1,.,.,TRBJ1-2,CASSLASGEAGYTF,TGCGCCAGCAGCTTGGCCTCGGGGGAGGCCGGCTACACCTTC
TRBV30,few,.,TRBJ2-1,CAWSAQSHEQFF,TGTGCCTGGAGTGCCCAGTCGCATGAGCAGTTCTTC
TRBV5-1,.,.,TRBJ1-1,CASSSYPNTEAFF,TGCGCCAGCAGCTCCTACCCGAACACTGAAGCTTTCTTT
TRBV18,.,TRBD1,TRBJ2-7,CASSPDRVSEQYF,TGTGCCAGCTCACCGGACAGGGTCAGCGAGCAGTACTTC
TRBV5-1,few,TRBD2,TRBJ2-3,CASSLGLAGGPKPQYF,TGCGCCAGCAGCTTGGGACTAGCGGGGGGGCCAAAGCCGCAGTATTTT
TRBV5-4,few,TRBD1,TRBJ2-2,CASSRTGTGTTGELFF,TGTGCCAGCAGCCGGACCGGGACAGGGACCACCGGGGAGCTGTTTTTT
TRBV5-1,.,TRBD1,TRBJ1-4,CASSPTGVNEKLFF,TGCGCCAGCAGCCCGACAGGGGTTAATGAAAAACTGTTTTTT
TRBV9,once,TRBD1,TRBJ2-5,CASSPTGGRETQYF,TGTGCCAGCAGCCCAACAGGGGGCCGAGAGACCCAGTACTTC
TRBV19,few,.,TRBJ1-1,CASSQGLYFASEAFF,TGTGCCAGTAGTCAGGGGTTGTATTTCGCTTCTGAAGCTTTCTTT
TRBV18,medium-sized,.,TRBJ1-2,CASSPRAGEGYTF,TGTGCCAGCTCACCGAGGGCCGGAGAGGGCTACACCTTC
TRBV11-2,few,TRBD2,TRBJ2-7,CASHIAGTRYEQYF,TGTGCCAGCCACATAGCGGGGACCCGCTACGAGCAGTACTTC
TRBV2,.,.,TRBJ1-3,CASSGRGNRDTIYF,TGTGCCAGCAGTGGGCGGGGGAACCGAGACACCATATATTTT
TRBV9,few,.,TRBJ2-3,CASSVATFGDTQYF,TGTGCCAGCAGCGTAGCTACTTTTGGAGATACGCAGTATTTT
TRBV6-6,few,.,TRBJ2-7,CASSYGQALEQYF,TGTGCCAGCAGTTACGGTCAGGCCCTCGAGCAGTACTTC
TRBV6-6,.,.,TRBJ1-5,CASTSGDSNQPQHF,TGTGCCAGCACCTCCGGGGATAGCAATCAGCCCCAGCATTTT
TRBV5-1,.,.,TRBJ2-4,CASSFAPGSENIQYF,TGCGCCAGCAGCTTCGCTCCGGGGTCGGAAAACATTCAGTACTTC
TRBV19,.,.,TRBJ1-2,CASSMGRGYGYTF,TGTGCCAGTAGTATGGGCCGGGGCTATGGCTACACCTTC
TRBV11-2,.,TRBD2,TRBJ2-5,CASSLYTLGGRETQYF,TGTGCCAGCAGCTTGTACACGCTGGGGGGGAGGGAGACCCAGTACTTC
TRBV10-1,.,.,TRBJ2-7,CASRGRLYEQYF,TGCGCCAGCAGAGGGAGGTTATACGAGCAGTACTTC
TRBV5-5,.,.,TRBJ2-7,CASAPRLVYEQYF,TGTGCCAGCGCCCCGAGGTTGGTCTACGAGCAGTACTTC
TRBV2,few,TRBD1,TRBJ1-6,CASRTRQGRGSPLHF,TGTGCCAGCAGGACCCGACAGGGTCGGGGGTCACCCCTCCACTTT
TRBV5-1,.,.,TRBJ1-2,CASSKTETNYGYTF,TGCGCCAGCAGCAAAACAGAAACTAACTATGGCTACACCTTC
TRBV7-9,.,TRBD2,TRBJ2-5,CASSVLAGWGETQYF,TGTGCCAGCAGCGTACTAGCGGGGTGGGGAGAGACCCAGTACTTC
TRBV2,.,TRBD1,TRBJ1-1,CASRSHRGQEAFF,TGTGCCAGCAGGAGCCACAGGGGGCAAGAAGCTTTCTTT
TRBV15,.,TRBD1,TRBJ1-4,CATSPPGQVFSLRKLFF,TGTGCCACCAGCCCACCCGGACAGGTCTTTTCCCTCCGAAAACTGTTTTTT
TRBV2,.,.,TRBJ2-7,CASSEALPGAGRVEQYF,TGTGCCAGCAGTGAAGCGCTTCCAGGGGCCGGCCGCGTGGAGCAGTACTTC
TRBV10-2,few,TRBD2,TRBJ2-7,CASSVRLAGRYEQYF,TGCGCCAGCAGCGTTCGACTAGCGGGCCGCTACGAGCAGTACTTC
TRBV6-5,.,TRBD1,TRBJ2-1,CASSYSTGYNEQFF,TGTGCCAGCAGTTACTCGACAGGGTACAATGAGCAGTTCTTC
TRBV5-4,.,.,TRBJ2-2,CASSPGSDTGELFF,TGTGCCAGCAGCCCAGGGTCGGACACCGGGGAGCTGTTTTTT
TRBV19,once,.,TRBJ1-3,CASRAKGTHSGNTIYF,TGTGCCAGTAGAGCAAAAGGGACTCACTCTGGAAACACCATATATTTT
TRBV5-1,.,.,TRBJ2-1,CASSLPSLNEQFF,TGCGCCAGCAGCTTGCCTAGCCTCAATGAGCAGTTCTTC
TRBV7-9,.,TRBD2,TRBJ2-5,CASSSLLLAGGQETQYF,TGTGCCAGCAGCTCCCTATTGCTAGCGGGGGGCCAGGAGACCCAGTACTTC